This T cell receptor (beta chain) was recorded in a study of OX40 agonist ivuxolimab in advanced cancers. Across the whole study: Patients' therapy was ivuxolimab, an antibody that acts as an agonist of OX40 (CD134).

Libraries were prepared by immunoSEQ multiplex PCR; TCRdb keeps only in-frame clonotypes and omits some of them. The profile shows 30,000 to 35,000 clones, roughly four fifths of them singletons. Points on this clone: The antigen remains unidentified.

Findings and limits, study-wide: No determination was made of the antigen specificity of the expanded peripheral T cells.

This receptor was identified in an adult with an advanced solid tumor such as melanoma, head and neck, liver or kidney cancer. Source: CD4+ or CD8+ T cells sorted from blood, taken in a trial of the OX40 agonist ivuxolimab.

In nucleotides, the CDR3 is TGTGCCTGGAGGCCGGGACAGGGAGCTGGAAACACCATATATTTT. It encodes CAWRPGQGAGNTIYF. The chain has TRBV30 and TRBJ1-3; 9 positions match TRBD1. Unmatched junction bases numbered 5, after V lost 3 bases and J lost 2 bases. The CDR3 has 15 amino acids. Germline assignment: CDR1 GTSNPN and CDR2 SVGIG (reference sequence).